The rows below give T cell receptor beta chains drawn from one sample of a study of blood T cell repertoires in COVID-19. Repertoires were generated with immunoSEQ multiplex PCR, while TCRdb's copy carries only in-frame clones and drops some. The table has about 200,000 clones, around 82% seen once. Material for sequencing was peripheral blood. The source is a human donor in a cohort sampled during active COVID-19. Each CDR3 is given with its conserved first and last residue. The order of the fields is J gene, V gene, clone size, D gene, CDR3 DNA, CDR3 protein. The D gene is left open where the match is weak. Size is stated for part of the rows, as once, few or many counts, or as a class when the clone is expanded.

J: TRBJ2-5
V: TRBV6-5
size: -
D: TRBD1
DNA: TGTGCCAGCAGTACGACAGGGAGTAGCGAGACCCAGTACTTC
CDR3: CASSTTGSSETQYF

J: TRBJ2-3
V: TRBV2
size: -
D: TRBD2
DNA: TGTGCCAGCAGCACTAGCGGGGTGAACACAGATACGCAGTATTTT
CDR3: CASSTSGVNTDTQYF

J: TRBJ2-1
V: TRBV6-5
size: -
D: -
DNA: TGTGCCAGCAGCCCACTTAGGCGCGGCGATGAGCAGTTCTTC
CDR3: CASSPLRRGDEQFF

J: TRBJ1-4
V: TRBV18
size: -
D: TRBD1
DNA: TGTGCCAGCTCCATGCCGCACAGGGGGCAACCAACTAATGAAAAACTGTTTTTT
CDR3: CASSMPHRGQPTNEKLFF

J: TRBJ2-2
V: TRBV7-2
size: -
D: -
DNA: TGTGCCAGCAGTTTGGGCAGGGAGCTGTTTTTT
CDR3: CASSLGRELFF

J: TRBJ2-1
V: TRBV19
size: -
D: TRBD1
DNA: TGTGCCAGTAGACTCGACAGGGACTCCTACAATGAGCAGTTCTTC
CDR3: CASRLDRDSYNEQFF

J: TRBJ1-3
V: TRBV7-2
size: -
D: -
DNA: TGTGCCAGCAGCCCTCTATACTCTGGAAACACCATATATTTT
CDR3: CASSPLYSGNTIYF

J: TRBJ2-7
V: TRBV7-3
size: -
D: -
DNA: TGTGCCAGCAGCTTAACGGGGGCGGCAGGGAGCTACGAGCAGTACTTC
CDR3: CASSLTGAAGSYEQYF

J: TRBJ1-4
V: TRBV20-1
size: -
D: -
DNA: TGCAGTGCTAGTCCGGGGACAACTAATGAAAAACTGTTTTTT
CDR3: CSASPGTTNEKLFF

J: TRBJ1-1
V: TRBV6-5
size: once
D: -
DNA: TGTGCCAGCGGGTCGACAGATACTTTTGAAGCTTTCTTT
CDR3: CASGSTDTFEAFF

J: TRBJ1-1
V: TRBV7-8
size: -
D: -
DNA: TGTGCCAGCAGCTTCTCTCGACCCGGAGGAGGTTCTGAAGCTTTCTTT
CDR3: CASSFSRPGGGSEAFF

J: TRBJ1-1
V: TRBV6-2/TRBV6-3
size: -
D: TRBD1
DNA: TGTGCCAGCAGTCAACGAGGGACAGGGCGCTATGAAGCTTTCTTT
CDR3: CASSQRGTGRYEAFF

J: TRBJ2-3
V: TRBV19
size: -
D: -
DNA: TGTGCCAGTAGTAGTGAGGGATTTTCCACAGATACGCAGTATTTT
CDR3: CASSSEGFSTDTQYF

J: TRBJ1-3
V: TRBV28
size: once
D: -
DNA: TGTGCCAGCAGTCCATTAAGTGGGGGGTTAGTAAACACCATATATTTT
CDR3: CASSPLSGGLVNTIYF

J: TRBJ1-3
V: TRBV3-1/TRBV3-2
size: few
D: -
DNA: TGTGCCAGCGGTTACAGATCTGGAAACACCATATATTTT
CDR3: CASGYRSGNTIYF

J: TRBJ2-3
V: TRBV28
size: -
D: -
DNA: TGTGCCAGCAGTTTATGGTCCACGGGCAGGGGAACCACAGATACGCAGTATTTT
CDR3: CASSLWSTGRGTTDTQYF

J: TRBJ2-7
V: TRBV27
size: -
D: -
DNA: TGTGCCAGCAGTCCGACCACAGGGCGTGAGCAGTACTTC
CDR3: CASSPTTGREQYF

J: TRBJ2-6
V: TRBV3-1/TRBV3-2
size: -
D: -
DNA: TGTGCCAGCAGCCAAGTCAGGGCCACTGGGGCCAACGTCCTGACTTTC
CDR3: CASSQVRATGANVLTF

J: TRBJ2-7
V: TRBV3-1/TRBV3-2
size: -
D: -
DNA: TGTGCCAGCAGCCAAGATCTACTGTTGTACGAGCAGTACTTC
CDR3: CASSQDLLLYEQYF

J: TRBJ2-7
V: TRBV29-1
size: -
D: TRBD1
DNA: TGCAGCGTTGGGACAGGGGGCTACGAGCAGTACTTC
CDR3: CSVGTGGYEQYF

J: TRBJ2-3
V: TRBV2
size: -
D: -
DNA: TGTGCCAGCAGTGAGCGAGATACGCAGTATTTT
CDR3: CASSERDTQYF

J: TRBJ1-5
V: TRBV27
size: -
D: -
DNA: TGTGCCAGCAGACCTGACAGGTCAAGGGGCAACCAGCCCCAGCATTTT
CDR3: CASRPDRSRGNQPQHF

J: TRBJ2-1
V: TRBV7-2
size: -
D: TRBD2
DNA: TGTGCCAGCAGCTTAGCGCGACTAGCGGCTGAGCAGTTCTTC
CDR3: CASSLARLAAEQFF

J: TRBJ1-2
V: TRBV5-6
size: -
D: -
DNA: TGTGCCAGCAGCCTGGACACCTACTATGGCTACACCTTC
CDR3: CASSLDTYYGYTF

J: TRBJ2-3
V: TRBV7-8
size: -
D: -
DNA: TGTGCCAGCAGCTTAGCGTCGTTTGGGAGTGCAGATACGCAGTATTTT
CDR3: CASSLASFGSADTQYF

J: TRBJ2-7
V: TRBV23-1
size: -
D: -
DNA: TGCGCCAACCCAAACCCGCGGGTCCACGAGCAGTACTTC
CDR3: CANPNPRVHEQYF

J: TRBJ2-1
V: TRBV19
size: -
D: TRBD2
DNA: TGTGCCAGTAGTGCAAGACTAGCGGGGGGCCTCTACAATGAGCAGTTCTTC
CDR3: CASSARLAGGLYNEQFF

J: TRBJ2-1
V: TRBV4-2
size: -
D: -
DNA: TGTGCCAGCAGCCGACACTCGGAGGTCAATCCCTACAATGAGCAGTTCTTC
CDR3: CASSRHSEVNPYNEQFF

J: TRBJ2-1
V: TRBV19
size: -
D: TRBD2
DNA: TGTGCCAGTAGTACTCCTCTAGCGGGAGCTTACAATGAGCAGTTCTTC
CDR3: CASSTPLAGAYNEQFF

J: TRBJ2-3
V: TRBV6-1
size: -
D: -
DNA: TGTGCCAGCAGTGAATCTAGCTTAGCCATTCTTCGTGCAGATACGCAGTATTTT
CDR3: CASSESSLAILRADTQYF

J: TRBJ1-1
V: TRBV5-4
size: -
D: -
DNA: TGTGCCAGCAGCTTGCCCGTGAACACTGAAGCTTTCTTT
CDR3: CASSLPVNTEAFF

J: TRBJ2-1
V: TRBV7-7
size: -
D: -
DNA: TGTGCTAGCAGCTTAGAAGGAGATGAGCAGTTCTTC
CDR3: CASSLEGDEQFF

J: TRBJ1-1
V: TRBV19
size: once
D: -
DNA: TGTGCCAGTAGTGGCAGACAGGCCAGGGACACTGAAGCTTTCTTT
CDR3: CASSGRQARDTEAFF

J: TRBJ2-1
V: TRBV21-1
size: -
D: -
DNA: TGTGCCAGCAGCAAAGAACACAGTCTAGAGCAGTTCTTC
CDR3: CASSKEHSLEQFF

J: TRBJ2-3
V: TRBV29-1
size: few
D: TRBD2
DNA: TGCAGCGTCCCAGCGGGGGCCTTAACAGATACGCAGTATTTT
CDR3: CSVPAGALTDTQYF

J: TRBJ2-2
V: TRBV27
size: few
D: -
DNA: TGTGCCAGCAGTTCGGGACAGAACACCGGGGAGCTGTTTTTT
CDR3: CASSSGQNTGELFF

J: TRBJ2-7
V: TRBV28
size: -
D: TRBD2
DNA: TGTGCCAGCAGTTCCCTCCCCGGGACTAGGTTTGCCGAGCAGTACTTC
CDR3: CASSSLPGTRFAEQYF

J: TRBJ2-2
V: TRBV28
size: -
D: -
DNA: TGTGCCAGCAGTCCACGGCGGACCGGGGAGCTGTTTTTT
CDR3: CASSPRRTGELFF

J: TRBJ1-2
V: TRBV6-5
size: -
D: TRBD1
DNA: TGTGCCTGCCAAGGACAGGCCAACTATGGCTACACCTTC
CDR3: CACQGQANYGYTF

J: TRBJ1-1
V: TRBV7-2
size: -
D: TRBD1
DNA: TGTGCCAGCAGCAAGACAGGGGGCGCGAACACTGAAGCTTTCTTT
CDR3: CASSKTGGANTEAFF

J: TRBJ2-2
V: TRBV10-3
size: -
D: TRBD2
DNA: TGTGCCATCAGTCCGACTAGCGGGACCGGGGAGCTGTTTTTT
CDR3: CAISPTSGTGELFF

J: TRBJ2-7
V: TRBV28
size: -
D: -
DNA: TGTGCCAGCAGTTCCCCCGAGGAGGGTTACTCCTACGAGCAGTACTTC
CDR3: CASSSPEEGYSYEQYF

J: TRBJ2-7
V: TRBV5-1
size: -
D: TRBD2
DNA: TGCGCCAGCAGCTTAGGGACTACCTACGAGCAGTACTTC
CDR3: CASSLGTTYEQYF

J: TRBJ2-3
V: TRBV7-3
size: -
D: TRBD2
DNA: TGTGCCAGCAGCTTAAACGGGCGCGGGGCGGGGGTCCCGTCAAATACGCAGTATTTT
CDR3: CASSLNGRGAGVPSNTQYF

J: TRBJ1-1
V: TRBV5-1
size: -
D: -
DNA: TGCGCCAGCAGCATTTATCCACAGGGATCTGAAGCTTTCTTT
CDR3: CASSIYPQGSEAFF

J: TRBJ2-1
V: TRBV7-3
size: -
D: TRBD2
DNA: TGTGCCAGCGGAAGGCGGGGGGTCCGGCCCTACAATGAGCAGTTCTTC
CDR3: CASGRRGVRPYNEQFF

J: TRBJ1-5
V: TRBV6-1
size: -
D: -
DNA: TGTGCCAGCAGTGACCAGGTCTATAGCAATCAGCCCCAGCATTTT
CDR3: CASSDQVYSNQPQHF

J: TRBJ2-3
V: TRBV18
size: once
D: TRBD2
DNA: TGTGCCAGCTCACTATCTAGCGGGGGCCCGGCTAGCACAGATACGCAGTATTTT
CDR3: CASSLSSGGPASTDTQYF

J: TRBJ1-1
V: TRBV5-4
size: medium-sized
D: TRBD1
DNA: TGTGCCAGCAGCTTGGGGACAGGGGGGAACACTGAAGCTTTCTTT
CDR3: CASSLGTGGNTEAFF

J: TRBJ2-1
V: TRBV7-8
size: -
D: -
DNA: TGTGCCAGCAGCTCCCGCGGTGGGGGGGCTGATGAGCAGTTCTTC
CDR3: CASSSRGGGADEQFF

J: TRBJ2-1
V: TRBV9
size: -
D: TRBD2
DNA: TGTGCCAGCAGCGCATACGGTGGGACTAGCGGGAGTTGGGAGCAGTTCTTC
CDR3: CASSAYGGTSGSWEQFF

J: TRBJ1-3
V: TRBV11-2
size: -
D: TRBD1
DNA: TGTGCCAGCAGCTTAAATCGGGGGGGACAGTTCTCTGGAAACACCATATATTTT
CDR3: CASSLNRGGQFSGNTIYF

J: TRBJ1-2
V: TRBV5-1
size: -
D: -
DNA: TGCGCCAGCAGCTTGGCCGAAAGCTCCAGGATTTATGGCTACACCTTC
CDR3: CASSLAESSRIYGYTF

J: TRBJ1-2
V: TRBV18
size: -
D: TRBD1
DNA: TGTGCCAGCTCACTCGGGACAGCTGACGGCTACACCTTC
CDR3: CASSLGTADGYTF

J: TRBJ1-1
V: TRBV2
size: -
D: -
DNA: TGTGCCAGCCTTGGACAGTTATCCACTGAAGCTTTCTTT
CDR3: CASLGQLSTEAFF

J: TRBJ1-4
V: TRBV30
size: -
D: -
DNA: TGTGCCTGGAGTGTAAAGGGACTATCTAATGAAAAACTGTTTTTT
CDR3: CAWSVKGLSNEKLFF

J: TRBJ1-2
V: TRBV9
size: -
D: TRBD1
DNA: TGTGCCAGCAGCGTAGAACCCCAGGGCAGGGGGTGGAATGGCTACACCTTC
CDR3: CASSVEPQGRGWNGYTF

J: TRBJ1-5
V: TRBV4-2
size: -
D: TRBD1
DNA: TGTGCCAGCAGCCGCACACCGGGACAGCTAAATCAGCCCCAGCATTTT
CDR3: CASSRTPGQLNQPQHF

J: TRBJ1-2
V: TRBV2
size: -
D: -
DNA: TGTGCCAGCAGTGCAAGGGGGGAGGGCGACTATGGCTACACCTTC
CDR3: CASSARGEGDYGYTF

J: TRBJ1-2
V: TRBV24-1
size: -
D: TRBD1
DNA: TGTGCCACCAGTGATCGGACAGGGGGATATGGCTACACCTTC
CDR3: CATSDRTGGYGYTF